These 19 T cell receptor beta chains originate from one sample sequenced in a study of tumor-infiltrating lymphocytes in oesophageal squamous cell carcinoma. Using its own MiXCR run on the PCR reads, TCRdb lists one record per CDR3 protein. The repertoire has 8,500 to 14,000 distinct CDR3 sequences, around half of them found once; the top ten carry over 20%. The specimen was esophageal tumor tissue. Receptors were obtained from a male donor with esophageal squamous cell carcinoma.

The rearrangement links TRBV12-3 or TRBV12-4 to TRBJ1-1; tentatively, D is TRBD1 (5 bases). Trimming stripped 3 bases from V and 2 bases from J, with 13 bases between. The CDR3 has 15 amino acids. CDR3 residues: CASSFSGTPNTEAFF. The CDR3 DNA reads TGTGCCAGCAGTTTTTCGGGGACCCCAAACACTGAAGCTTTCTTT.

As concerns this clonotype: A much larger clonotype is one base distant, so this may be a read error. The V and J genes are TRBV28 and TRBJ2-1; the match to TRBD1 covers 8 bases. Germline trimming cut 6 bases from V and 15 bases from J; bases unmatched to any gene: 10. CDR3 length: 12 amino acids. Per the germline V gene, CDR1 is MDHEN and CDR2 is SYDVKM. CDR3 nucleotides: TGTGCCAGCAGACAAATGACAGGGGTCTGGTTCTTC. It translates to CASRQMTGVWFF.

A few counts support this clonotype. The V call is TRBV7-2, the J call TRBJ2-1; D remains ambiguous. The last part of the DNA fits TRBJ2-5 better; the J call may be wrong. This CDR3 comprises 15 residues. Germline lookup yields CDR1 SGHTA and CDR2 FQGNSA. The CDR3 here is CASSPDGYFQETQYF. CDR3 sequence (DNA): TGTGCCAGCAGCCCAGACGGGTACTTCCAAGAGACCCAGTACTTC.

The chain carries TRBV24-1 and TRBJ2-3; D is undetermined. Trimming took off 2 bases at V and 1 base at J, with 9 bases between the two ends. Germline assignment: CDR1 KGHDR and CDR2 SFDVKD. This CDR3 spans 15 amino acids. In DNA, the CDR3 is TGTGCCACCAGTGATTGGGCGGACGGCACAGATACGCAGTATTTT. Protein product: CATSDWADGTDTQYF.

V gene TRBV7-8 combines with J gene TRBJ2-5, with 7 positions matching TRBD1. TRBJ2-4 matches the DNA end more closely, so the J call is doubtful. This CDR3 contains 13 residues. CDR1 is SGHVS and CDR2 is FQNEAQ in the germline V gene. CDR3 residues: CASSSITGDIQYF. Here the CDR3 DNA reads TGTGCCAGCAGTTCAATCACAGGGGACATTCAGTACTTC.

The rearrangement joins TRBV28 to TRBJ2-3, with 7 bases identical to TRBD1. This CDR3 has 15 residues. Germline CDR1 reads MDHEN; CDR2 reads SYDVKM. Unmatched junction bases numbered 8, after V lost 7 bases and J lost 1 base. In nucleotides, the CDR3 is TGTGCCAGCACCACCCTTGGACAGGGCACAGATACGCAGTATTTT. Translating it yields CASTTLGQGTDTQYF.

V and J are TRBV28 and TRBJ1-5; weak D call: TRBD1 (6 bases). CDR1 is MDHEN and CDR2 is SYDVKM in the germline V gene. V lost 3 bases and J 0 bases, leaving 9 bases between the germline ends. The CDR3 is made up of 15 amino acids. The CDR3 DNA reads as TGTGCCAGCAGTTTCTGGACAGCTAGCAATCAGCCCCAGCATTTT. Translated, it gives CASSFWTASNQPQHF.

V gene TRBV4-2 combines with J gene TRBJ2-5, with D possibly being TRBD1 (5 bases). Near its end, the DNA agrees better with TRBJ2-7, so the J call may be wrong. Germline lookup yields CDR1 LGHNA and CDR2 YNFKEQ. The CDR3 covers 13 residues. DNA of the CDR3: TGTGCCAGCAGCCCCCGGGCAGGGTACGAGCAGTACTTC. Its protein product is CASSPRAGYEQYF.

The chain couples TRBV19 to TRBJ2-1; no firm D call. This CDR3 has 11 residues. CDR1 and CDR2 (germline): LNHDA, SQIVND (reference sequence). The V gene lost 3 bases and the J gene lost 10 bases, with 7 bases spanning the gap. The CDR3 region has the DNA TGTGCCAGTAGTATGGATGTAGAGCAGTTCTTC. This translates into CASSMDVEQFF.

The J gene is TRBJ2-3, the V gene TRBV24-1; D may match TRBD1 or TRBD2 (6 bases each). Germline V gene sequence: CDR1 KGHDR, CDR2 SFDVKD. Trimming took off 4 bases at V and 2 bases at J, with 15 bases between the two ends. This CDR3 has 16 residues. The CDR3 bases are TGTGCCACCAGTGACCCTGGAGGGGGGCACACAGATACGCAGTATTTT. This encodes CATSDPGGGHTDTQYF.

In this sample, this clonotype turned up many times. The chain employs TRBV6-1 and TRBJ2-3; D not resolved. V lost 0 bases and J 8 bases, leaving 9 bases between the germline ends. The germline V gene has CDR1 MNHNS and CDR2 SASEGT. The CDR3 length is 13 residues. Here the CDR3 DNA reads TGTGCCAGCAGTGAAGCAATATCGCCTACGCAGTATTTT. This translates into CASSEAISPTQYF.

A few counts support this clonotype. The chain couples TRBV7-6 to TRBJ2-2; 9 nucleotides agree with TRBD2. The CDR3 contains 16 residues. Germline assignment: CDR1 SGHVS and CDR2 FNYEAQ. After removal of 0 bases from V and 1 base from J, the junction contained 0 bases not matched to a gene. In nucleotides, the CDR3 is TGTGCCAGCAGCTTAGCGACTAGCGGGAACACCGGGGAGCTGTTTTTT. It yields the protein CASSLATSGNTGELFF.

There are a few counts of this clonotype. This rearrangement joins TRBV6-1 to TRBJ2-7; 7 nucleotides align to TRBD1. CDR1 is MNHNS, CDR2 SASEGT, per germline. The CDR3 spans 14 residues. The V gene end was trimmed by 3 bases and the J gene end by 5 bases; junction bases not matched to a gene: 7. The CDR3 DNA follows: TGTGCCAGCAGTGACGCAGGGGGTGTCAACGAGCAGTACTTC. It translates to CASSDAGGVNEQYF.

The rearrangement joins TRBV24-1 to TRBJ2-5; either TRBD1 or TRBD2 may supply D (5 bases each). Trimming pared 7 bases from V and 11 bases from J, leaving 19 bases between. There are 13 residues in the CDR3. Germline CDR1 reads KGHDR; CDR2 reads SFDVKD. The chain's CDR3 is CATRKGARDEQYF. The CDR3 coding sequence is TGTGCCACCAGGAAGGGAGCCAGGGATGAGCAGTACTTC.

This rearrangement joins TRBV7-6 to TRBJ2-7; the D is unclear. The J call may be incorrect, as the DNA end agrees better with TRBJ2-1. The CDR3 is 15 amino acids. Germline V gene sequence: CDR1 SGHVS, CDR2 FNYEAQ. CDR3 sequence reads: CASSLMDRTYNEQFF. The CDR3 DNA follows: TGTGCCAGCAGCTTAATGGACCGCACCTACAATGAGCAGTTCTTC.

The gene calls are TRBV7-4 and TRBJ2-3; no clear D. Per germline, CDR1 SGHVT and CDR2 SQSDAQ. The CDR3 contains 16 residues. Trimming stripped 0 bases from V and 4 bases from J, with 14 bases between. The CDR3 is CASSLAASMVADTQYF. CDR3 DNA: TGTGCCAGCAGCTTAGCCGCTAGTATGGTCGCAGATACGCAGTATTTT. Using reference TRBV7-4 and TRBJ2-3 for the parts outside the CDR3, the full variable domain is GAGVSQSPRYKVAKRGRDVALRCDSISGHVTLYWYRQTLGQGSEVLTYSQSDAQRDKSGRPSGRFSAERPERSVSTLKIQRTEQGDSAVYLCASSLAASMVADTQYFGPGTRLTVL.

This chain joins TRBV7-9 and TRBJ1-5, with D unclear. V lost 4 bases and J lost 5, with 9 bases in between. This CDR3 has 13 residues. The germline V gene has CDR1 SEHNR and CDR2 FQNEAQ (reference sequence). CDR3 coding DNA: TGTGCCAGCAGCTCGACTCAATATCAGCCCCAGCATTTT. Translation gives CASSSTQYQPQHF. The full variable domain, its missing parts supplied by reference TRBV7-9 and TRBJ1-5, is DTGVSQNPRHKITKRGQNVTFRCDPISEHNRLYWYRQTLGQGPEFLTYFQNEAQLEKSRLLSDRFSAERPKGSFSTLEIQRTEQGDSAMYLCASSSTQYQPQHFGDGTRLSIL.

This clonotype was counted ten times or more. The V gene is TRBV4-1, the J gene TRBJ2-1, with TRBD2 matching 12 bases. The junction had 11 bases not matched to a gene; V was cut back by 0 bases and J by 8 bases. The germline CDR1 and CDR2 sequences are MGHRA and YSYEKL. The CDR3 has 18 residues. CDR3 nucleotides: TGCGCCAGCAGCCAAGATCCCCTGACTAGCGGGAGAATTGATGAGCAGTTCTTC. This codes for CASSQDPLTSGRIDEQFF.

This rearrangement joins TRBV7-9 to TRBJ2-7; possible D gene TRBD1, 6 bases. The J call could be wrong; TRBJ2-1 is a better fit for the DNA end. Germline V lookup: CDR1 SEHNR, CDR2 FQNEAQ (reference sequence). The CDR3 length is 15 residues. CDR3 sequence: CASQPPGRGLNEQFF. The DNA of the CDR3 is TGTGCCAGCCAACCCCCAGGCAGGGGATTGAATGAGCAGTTCTTC.